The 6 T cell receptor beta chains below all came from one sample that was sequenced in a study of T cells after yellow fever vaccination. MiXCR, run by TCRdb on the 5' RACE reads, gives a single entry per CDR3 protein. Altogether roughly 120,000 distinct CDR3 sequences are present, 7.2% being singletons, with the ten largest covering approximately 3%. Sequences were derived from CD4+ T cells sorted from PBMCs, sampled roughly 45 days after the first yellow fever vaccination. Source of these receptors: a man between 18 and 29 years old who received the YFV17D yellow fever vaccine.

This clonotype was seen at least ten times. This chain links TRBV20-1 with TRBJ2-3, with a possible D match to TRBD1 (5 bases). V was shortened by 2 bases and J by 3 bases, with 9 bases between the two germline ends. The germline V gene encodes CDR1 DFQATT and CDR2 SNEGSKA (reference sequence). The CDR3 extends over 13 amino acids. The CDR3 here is CSARLPGTDTQYF. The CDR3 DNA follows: TGCAGTGCTAGACTCCCAGGGACAGATACGCAGTATTTT.

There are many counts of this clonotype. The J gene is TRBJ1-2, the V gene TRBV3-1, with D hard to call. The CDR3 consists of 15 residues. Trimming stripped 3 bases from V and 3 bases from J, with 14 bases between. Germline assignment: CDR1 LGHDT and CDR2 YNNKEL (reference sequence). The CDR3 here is CASSHIDTLYYGYTF. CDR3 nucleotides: TGTGCCAGCAGCCATATCGACACCTTATACTATGGCTACACCTTC.

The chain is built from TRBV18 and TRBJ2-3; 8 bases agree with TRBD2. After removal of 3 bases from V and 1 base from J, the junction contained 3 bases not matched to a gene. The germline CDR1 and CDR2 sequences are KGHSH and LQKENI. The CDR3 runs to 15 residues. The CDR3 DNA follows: TGTGCCAGCTCACCCTTGACTAGCGGCACAGATACGCAGTATTTT. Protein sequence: CASSPLTSGTDTQYF.

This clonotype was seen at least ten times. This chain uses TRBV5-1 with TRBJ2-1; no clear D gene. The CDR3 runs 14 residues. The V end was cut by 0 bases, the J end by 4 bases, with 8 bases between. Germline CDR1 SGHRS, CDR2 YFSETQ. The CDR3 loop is CASSLESGYNEQFF. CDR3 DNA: TGCGCCAGCAGCTTGGAGTCTGGTTACAATGAGCAGTTCTTC.

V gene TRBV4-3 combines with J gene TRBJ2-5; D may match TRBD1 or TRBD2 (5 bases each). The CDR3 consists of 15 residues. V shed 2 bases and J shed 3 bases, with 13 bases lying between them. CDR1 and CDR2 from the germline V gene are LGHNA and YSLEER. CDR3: CASSQHRDAKETQYF. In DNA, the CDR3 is TGCGCCAGCAGCCAACACCGGGACGCGAAAGAGACCCAGTACTTC.

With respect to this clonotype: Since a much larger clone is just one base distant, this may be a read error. CDR3 DNA sequence: TGCCCCAGCAGCCCAACCGGACAGGGAAACACTGAAGCTTTCTTT. It encodes CPSSPTGQGNTEAFF. The rearrangement joins TRBV5-1 to TRBJ1-1; 8 nucleotides align to TRBD1. Germline CDR1 reads SGHRS; CDR2 reads YFSETQ. The CDR3 contains 15 residues.